These 5 T cell receptor beta chains were all obtained from the same sample, sequenced in a study of human T cells and chemical hapten exposure. A single record per CDR3 protein comes from TCRdb applying MiXCR to the RACE reads. The sample lists some 84,000 distinct CDR3 sequences, 8.5% occurring once. Time point meaning: pre-sensitization, week 0. Described treatment: therapeutic diphenylcyclopropenone sensitization with weekly scalp DPC. The sample consisted of whole blood, taken in connection with sensitization to the hapten diphenylcyclopropenone (DPC). The source of these receptors is a man aged 40-55 years with alopecia areata. Some clones in this sample may be carry-over from other donors' samples.

J is TRBJ2-2 and V is TRBV12-3 or TRBV12-4; the D call may be TRBD1 or TRBD2 (5 bases each). V lost 6 bases and J 8 bases, leaving 16 bases between the germline ends. The CDR3 totals 14 residues. The CDR3 protein is CASRKLGTAGELFF. CDR3 coding DNA: TGTGCCAGCAGGAAGCTAGGGACGGCTGGGGAGCTGTTTTTT.

The DNA of the CDR3 is TGTGCCAGCAGTGAGGGATCCCATAGCACAGATACGCAGTATTTT. Amino acids: CASSEGSHSTDTQYF. The rearrangement uses TRBV12-3 or TRBV12-4 and TRBJ2-3, with TRBD2 as a possible D gene (5 bases). CDR3 length: 15 residues. V lost 5 bases, J lost 0 bases, and 12 bases lay in between.

The sample holds many counts of this clonotype. CDR3 nucleotides: TGTGCCATCGGAGAGAACACTGAAGCTTTCTTT. Amino acid sequence: CAIGENTEAFF. The rearrangement joins TRBV10-3 to TRBJ1-1; D gene ambiguous. This CDR3 has 11 amino acids. Germline-derived CDR1 and CDR2 are ENHRY and SYGVKD. Trimming left V 8 bases short and J 1 base short, with 5 bases between.

The V and J genes are TRBV6-5 and TRBJ2-1; 8 nucleotides align to TRBD2. The V and J ends lost 4 bases and 8 bases, in that order; junction bases with no gene match: 10. The germline gives CDR1 MNHEY, CDR2 SVGAGI. The CDR3 totals 15 residues. The CDR3, as DNA: TGTGCCAGCAGTTTCGCGGGGACTAGTCAGGATGAGCAGTTCTTC. Its protein product is CASSFAGTSQDEQFF.

Ten or more counts support this clonotype. The chain links TRBV6-2 or TRBV6-3 to TRBJ1-2; D ambiguous. Germline assignment: CDR1 MNHEY and CDR2 SVGEGT. Trimming cost V 0 bases and J 8 bases, with 13 bases left between them. The CDR3 spans 14 residues. The CDR3 here is CASSYSLPADGYTF. CDR3 bases: TGTGCCAGCAGTTACTCGTTACCCGCGGACGGCTACACCTTC.